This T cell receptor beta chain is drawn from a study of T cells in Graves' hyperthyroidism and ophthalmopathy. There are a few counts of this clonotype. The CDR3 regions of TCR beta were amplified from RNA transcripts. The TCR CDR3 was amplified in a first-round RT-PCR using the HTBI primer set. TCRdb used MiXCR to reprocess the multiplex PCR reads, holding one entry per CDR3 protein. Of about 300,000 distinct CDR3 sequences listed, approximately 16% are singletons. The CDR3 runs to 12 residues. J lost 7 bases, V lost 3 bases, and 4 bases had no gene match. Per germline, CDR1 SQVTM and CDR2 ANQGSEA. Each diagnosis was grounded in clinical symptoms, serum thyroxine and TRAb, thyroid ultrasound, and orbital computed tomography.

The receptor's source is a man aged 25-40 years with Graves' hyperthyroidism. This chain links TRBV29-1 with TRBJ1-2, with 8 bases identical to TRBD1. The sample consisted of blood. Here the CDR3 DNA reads TGCAGCGTTGAGGACAGGGTGGCTGGCTACACCTTC. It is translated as CSVEDRVAGYTF. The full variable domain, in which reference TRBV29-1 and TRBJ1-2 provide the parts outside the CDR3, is SAVISQKPSRDICQRGTSLTIQCQVDSQVTMMFWYRQQPGQSLTLIATANQGSEATYESGFVIDKFPISRPNLTFSTLTVSNMSPEDSSIYLCSVEDRVAGYTFGSGTRLTVV.